One sample yielded the 28 T cell receptor beta chains listed below, sequenced in a study of T cells in Graves' hyperthyroidism and ophthalmopathy. From RNA transcripts, TCR beta CDR3 regions were amplified. The HTBI primer set drove a first-round RT-PCR of the TCR CDR3. MiXCR, applied by TCRdb to the multiplex PCR reads, yields one record per CDR3 protein. The table includes around 660,000 distinct CDR3 sequences, 45% detected once. Specimen: peripheral blood or thyroid tissue (not recorded which). The receptors stem from an adult man with Graves' disease, either hyperthyroidism or ophthalmopathy (not recorded which).

This clonotype showed up many times. V gene TRBV19 combines with J gene TRBJ1-5, with D unresolved. CDR3 length: 12 amino acids. Between the trimmed V and J ends, which lost 0 bases and 5 bases, there was a span of 2 bases. CDR1 is LNHDA, CDR2 SQIVND, per germline (reference sequence). In DNA, the CDR3 is TGTGCCAGTAGTATAGAGGATCAGCCCCAGCATTTT. As protein: CASSIEDQPQHF. The full variable domain, completed using reference TRBV19 and TRBJ1-5, is DGGITQSPKYLFRKEGQNVTLSCEQNLNHDAMYWYRQDPGQGLRLIYYSQIVNDFQKGDIAEGYSVSREKKESFPLTVTSAQKNPTAFYLCASSIEDQPQHFGDGTRLSIL.

DNA of the CDR3: TGTGCCAGCAGCGATACAGGGGATGAAAAACTGTTTTTT. Protein product: CASSDTGDEKLFF. This chain uses TRBV7-2 with TRBJ1-4; 7 bases are shared with TRBD1. The V gene's germline CDR1 is SGHTA and CDR2 FQGNSA. With 5 bases clipped from V and 6 bases from J, the junction kept 3 bases outside the gene matches. The CDR3 sequence is 13 residues long.

This clonotype was detected a few times. The chain joins TRBV20-1 to TRBJ1-4; 7 nucleotides match TRBD1. The CDR3 totals 13 residues. The trim removed 6 bases at V and 6 bases at J, leaving 7 bases unmatched. The germline gives CDR1 DFQATT, CDR2 SNEGSKA (reference sequence). The CDR3 bases are TGCAGTGCCACCGGGACAGTTGATGAAAAACTGTTTTTT. Translated, it gives CSATGTVDEKLFF.

The gene calls are TRBV6-1 and TRBJ2-7, with D possibly TRBD1 on 6 matching bases. In germline, CDR1 is MNHNS, CDR2 SASEGT. The V and J ends lost 5 bases and 0 bases respectively, with 11 bases between them. The CDR3 covers 14 residues. The CDR3 bases are TGTGCCAGCAGTTACTCGGACAGCTCCTACGAGCAGTACTTC. Its protein product is CASSYSDSSYEQYF.

This clonotype was recorded a few times. The chain couples TRBV20-1 to TRBJ1-1; 9 nucleotides align to TRBD1. The CDR3 is 15 amino acids. Germline loops: CDR1 DFQATT, CDR2 SNEGSKA (reference sequence). J lost 0 bases, V lost 7 bases, and 9 bases had no gene match. Written as DNA, the CDR3 is TGCAGTGGAGGACAGGGGCCAATCCTGAACACTGAAGCTTTCTTT. This encodes CSGGQGPILNTEAFF.

The genes are TRBV24-1 and TRBJ2-5; 14 bases line up with TRBD2. The trim removed 5 bases at V and 4 bases at J, leaving 5 bases unmatched. The CDR3 covers 16 residues. CDR1 and CDR2 (germline): KGHDR, SFDVKD. CDR3 region: CATSAQGLAGVETQYF. CDR3 sequence (DNA): TGTGCCACCAGTGCCCAGGGACTAGCGGGGGTAGAGACCCAGTACTTC.

The V and J genes are TRBV24-1 and TRBJ1-5; D perhaps matches TRBD1 (5 bases). Per germline, CDR1 KGHDR and CDR2 SFDVKD. With 0 bases removed from V and 0 bases from J, the gap between germline ends came to 11 bases. The CDR3 length is 17 residues. As DNA, the CDR3 is TGTGCCACCAGTGATTTGGCGGGGGGTAATAGCAATCAGCCCCAGCATTTT. It translates to CATSDLAGGNSNQPQHF.

This clonotype was seen many times. The rearrangement joins TRBV7-2 to TRBJ1-2; D call uncertain. CDR1 and CDR2 (germline): SGHTA, FQGNSA. The CDR3 extends over 13 amino acids. Trimming removed 7 bases at V and 7 bases at J, with 16 bases between. The CDR3 reads CASTNQTVGGYTF. The CDR3 DNA reads TGTGCCAGCACCAACCAAACCGTCGGTGGCTACACCTTC.

J is TRBJ1-1 and V is TRBV2; D possibly corresponds to TRBD1 (5 bases). CDR3 size: 14 residues. V dropped 6 bases and J dropped 0 bases, with 11 bases sitting between them. Germline V gives CDR1 SNHLY, CDR2 FYNNEI. The CDR3 DNA reads as TGTGCCAGCAGACTGGGGCCTCTGAACACTGAAGCTTTCTTT. This codes for CASRLGPLNTEAFF.

This clonotype has just a few counts. CDR3: CASSIRRDRAFNQPQHF. CDR3 sequence (DNA): TGTGCCAGTAGTATAAGGCGGGACAGGGCGTTCAATCAGCCCCAGCATTTT. This sequence joins TRBV19 and TRBJ1-5; 9 nucleotides match TRBD1. With V trimmed by 2 bases and J by 3 bases, 8 bases remained unmatched. Germline CDR1 is LNHDA and CDR2 is SQIVND (reference sequence). This CDR3 contains 17 residues.

This clonotype has a handful of counts. The chain uses TRBV7-2 and TRBJ2-6; D might be TRBD1 (5 bases). V gave up 5 bases and J gave up 0 bases, with 17 bases separating them. The CDR3 length is 18 residues. Looked up from germline, CDR1 is SGHTA and CDR2 is FQGNSA. The chain's CDR3 is CASSQDRRQSSGANVLTF. The CDR3 DNA sequence: TGTGCCAGCAGCCAAGACCGGAGACAGAGCTCTGGGGCCAACGTCCTGACTTTC.

The rearrangement joins TRBV15 to TRBJ1-1, with D tentatively TRBD1 (6 bases). Germline loops: CDR1 LNHNV, CDR2 YYDKDF (reference sequence). The CDR3 runs 14 residues. Trimming cost V 5 bases and J 4 bases, with 14 bases left between them. CDR3 sequence (DNA): TGTGCCACCAGCCGCGTCGAAGGGGGCACTGAAGCTTTCTTT. Translating it yields CATSRVEGGTEAFF.

About this clonotype: A far larger clone is only one base removed, so a read error is likely. This chain connects TRBV5-6 to TRBJ1-1, with D unclear. Germline CDR1 reads SGHDT; CDR2 reads YYEEEE. The V and J ends lost 6 bases and 3 bases respectively, with 6 bases between them. CDR3 length equals 11 residues. The CDR3 region is CASIGDTEAFF. The CDR3 DNA sequence: TGTGCCAGCATCGGGGACACTGAAGCTTTCTTT. The full variable domain, in which reference TRBV5-6 and TRBJ1-1 provide the parts outside the CDR3, is DAGVTQSPTHLIKTRGQQVTLRCSPKSGHDTVSWYQQALGQGPQFIFQYYEEEERQRGNFPDRFSGHQFPNYSSELNVNALLLGDSALYLCASIGDTEAFFGQGTRLTVV.

This clonotype was counted at least ten times. The chain has TRBV12-3 or TRBV12-4 and TRBJ1-2; D is perhaps TRBD1 (5 bases). The length of the CDR3 is 12 residues. V was shortened by 4 bases and J by 4 bases, with 7 bases between the two germline ends. The CDR3 protein is CASSSGIYGYTF. As DNA, the CDR3 is TGTGCCAGCAGTTCAGGGATCTATGGCTACACCTTC.

This rearrangement joins TRBV7-9 to TRBJ1-1; the D gene is possibly TRBD1 (6 bases). The CDR3 extends over 15 amino acids. V was pared by 5 bases and J by 1 base, with 14 bases between. Germline CDR1 reads SEHNR; CDR2 reads FQNEAQ (reference sequence). The CDR3 protein is CASSKPGTTNTEAFF. CDR3 nucleotides: TGTGCCAGCAGCAAACCCGGGACAACGAACACTGAAGCTTTCTTT.

This sequence joins TRBV24-1 and TRBJ1-2; D is uncertain. Trimming stripped 4 bases from V and 12 bases from J, with 8 bases between. Looked up from germline, CDR1 is KGHDR and CDR2 is SFDVKD. This CDR3 is 10 amino acids long. The CDR3 sequence: CATSDSGHTF. DNA of the CDR3: TGTGCCACCAGTGACTCGGGCCACACCTTC.

This clonotype was seen only once. The V call is TRBV2, the J call TRBJ2-7; D unclear. V was shortened by 3 bases and J by 6 bases, with 12 bases between the two germline ends. Germline CDR1 and CDR2: SNHLY and FYNNEI. The CDR3 runs to 13 residues. The CDR3 spells CASSDLGLLEQYF. The CDR3 nucleotides read TGTGCCAGCAGTGATTTAGGTCTGCTCGAGCAGTACTTC.

Turning to this clonotype: This CDR3 fails to terminate in the conserved phenylalanine or tryptophan, so it likely reflects a read error. The DNA is omitted, as the CDR3 cannot be located on it reliably, and the CDR3 follows TCRdb's listing. The CDR3 is CAISGTGNENYGYTV. The gene calls are TRBV10-3 and TRBJ1-2; the listed D gene, TRBD1, was not tested against the DNA. Termini included, the CDR3 measures 15 amino acids. Germline V gene sequence: CDR1 ENHRY, CDR2 SYGVKD.

This clonotype was seen many times. The chain couples TRBV7-8 to TRBJ2-5, with 7 bases fitting TRBD2. V was clipped by 5 bases and J by 2 bases; unmatched bases: 5. The CDR3 extends over 14 amino acids. Germline V CDR1 and CDR2: SGHVS, FQNEAQ. The chain's CDR3 is CASSPPGLQETQYF. The CDR3 nucleotides are TGTGCCAGCAGCCCCCCGGGACTACAAGAGACCCAGTACTTC. Together with reference TRBV7-8 and TRBJ2-5, the CDR3 gives the full variable domain: GAGVSQSPRYKVAKRGQDVALRCDPISGHVSLFWYQQALGQGPEFLTYFQNEAQLDKSGLPSDRFFAERPEGSVSTLKIQRTQQEDSAVYLCASSPPGLQETQYFGPGTRLLVL.

V is TRBV6-6 and J is TRBJ2-2; 9 bases are shared with TRBD1. CDR3 size: 15 residues. The V gene's germline CDR1 is MNHNY and CDR2 SVGAGI (reference sequence). V was pared by 6 bases and J by 7 bases, with 9 bases of the junction left unmatched. The CDR3 DNA follows: TGTGCCAGCAGCCTGGGACAGGGATCTGACGGGGAGCTGTTTTTT. Translation: CASSLGQGSDGELFF.

The sample holds many counts of this clonotype. V gene TRBV10-3 combines with J gene TRBJ1-5; 9 positions agree with TRBD1. V lost 9 bases, J lost 6 bases, and 9 bases stayed unmatched. Germline assignment: CDR1 ENHRY and CDR2 SYGVKD. The CDR3 extends over 14 amino acids. The CDR3 loop reads CAIAGTGRVQPQHF. CDR3 DNA sequence: TGTGCCATTGCCGGGACAGGGAGGGTTCAGCCCCAGCATTTT.

This clonotype was detected many times. The J gene is TRBJ1-1, the V gene TRBV29-1; D call uncertain. The V and J ends lost 5 bases and 2 bases respectively, with 12 bases between them. The CDR3 spans 13 residues. CDR1 and CDR2 from the germline V gene are SQVTM and ANQGSEA. CDR3 DNA: TGCAGCGTTCGCAGCTTCCTTAACACTGAAGCTTTCTTT. It yields the protein CSVRSFLNTEAFF.

This clonotype was observed a few times. A read error may be the cause here, since a much bigger clone is one base away. The V call is TRBV2, the J call TRBJ2-7; D is possibly TRBD1 (5 bases). The CDR3 consists of 12 residues. CDR1 SNHLY and CDR2 FYNNEI come from the germline V gene. Trimming left V 7 bases short and J 6 bases short, with 13 bases between. CDR3 nucleotides: TGTGCCAGCACAGGGTCTTTTACCGAGCAGTACTTC. The encoded protein is CASTGSFTEQYF.

The CDR3 DNA sequence: TGTGCCAGCAGCCCACCTCTCCAAAATCAGCCCCAGCATTTT. This sequence encodes CASSPPLQNQPQHF. The chain links TRBV9 to TRBJ1-5; D not certain. There are 14 residues in the CDR3. Germline CDR1 SGDLS, CDR2 YYNGEE. V gave up 4 bases and J gave up 4 bases, with 12 bases separating them.

In this sample, this clonotype turned up a few times. The chain uses TRBV20-1 and TRBJ2-5, with 7 bases fitting TRBD1. The CDR3 has 15 residues. The germline V gene has CDR1 DFQATT and CDR2 SNEGSKA (reference sequence). The V segment lost 6 bases and the J segment 5 bases; nucleotides outside the gene matches: 15. The CDR3 loop is CSAGPGQIDGETQYF. The CDR3 nucleotides are TGCAGTGCGGGGCCGGGACAGATAGATGGGGAGACCCAGTACTTC.

The V gene is TRBV24-1, the J gene TRBJ2-5; D not resolved. This CDR3 spans 14 amino acids. Germline V gene lookup returns CDR1 KGHDR and CDR2 SFDVKD. The V end lost 4 bases, the J end lost 3 bases, and 11 bases lay between the germline ends. CDR3 sequence reads: CATSDRGSKETQYF. The CDR3 nucleotides read TGTGCCACCAGTGACCGCGGCAGTAAAGAGACCCAGTACTTC.

This clonotype has ten or more counts. V usage is TRBV6-6 and J usage is TRBJ1-2; 10 bases map to TRBD1. CDR1 and CDR2 (germline): MNHNY, SVGAGI (reference sequence). The CDR3 has 14 residues. V trimming: 7 bases; J trimming: 2 bases; junction bases outside the gene matches: 4. CDR3 protein: CASTRQGANYGYTF. In DNA, the CDR3 is TGTGCCAGCACCAGACAGGGGGCAAACTATGGCTACACCTTC.

The J gene is TRBJ1-1, the V gene TRBV20-1; 7 nucleotides match TRBD1. The V segment lost 6 bases and the J segment 1 base; nucleotides outside the gene matches: 8. Looked up from germline, CDR1 is DFQATT and CDR2 is SNEGSKA (reference sequence). The CDR3 has 14 amino acids. The CDR3 sequence is CSAARRGRNTEAFF. CDR3 coding DNA: TGCAGTGCCGCCCGCAGGGGGAGGAACACTGAAGCTTTCTTT.